A selection of T cell receptor beta chains follows, all from one sample in a study of radiotherapy plus CTLA-4 blockade in lung cancer. Some clones are missing from TCRdb's copy, which holds only in-frame ones; the method was immunoSEQ multiplex PCR. The sample yields 80,000 to 100,000 clones, 65% to 80% seen once. Material: peripheral blood, obtained from a patient treated with radiotherapy plus ipilimumab. All receptors derive from a human donor with non-small cell lung cancer who had a partial response to radiotherapy plus ipilimumab. Some clones in this sample may be carry-over from other donors' samples. CDR3s include the opening cysteine and the closing phenylalanine or tryptophan. The D gene is left open where the match is weak. Not all rows give a size; the values are once, few, many and, for expanded clones, a class.

cdr3_nt	cdr3_aa	clone_size	d_call	v_call	j_call
TGTGCCAGTAGTATCTCCTTGACAGGGTTCTACGAGCAGTACTTC	CASSISLTGFYEQYF	.	TRBD1	TRBV19	TRBJ2-7
TGTGCCAGCAGTCCCTCAAGGGGCGGGGGGGAGCAGTACTTC	CASSPSRGGGEQYF	.	TRBD2	TRBV6-5	TRBJ2-7
TGTGCCAGCAGGCCCGACAGGGGGCCGCAAGAGACCCAGTACTTC	CASRPDRGPQETQYF	few	TRBD1	TRBV6-5	TRBJ2-5
TGTGCCAGCAGCTTAAACGGGGGGACCTACAATGAGCAGTTCTTC	CASSLNGGTYNEQFF	few	TRBD2	TRBV11-3	TRBJ2-1
TGTGCCAGCAGCGACTGGGGGGGTGTCTACGAGCAGTACTTC	CASSDWGGVYEQYF	.	TRBD2	TRBV2	TRBJ2-7
TGTGCCAGCAGCCCCCACAGGGGGGACTATGGCTACACCTTC	CASSPHRGDYGYTF	.	TRBD1	TRBV11-2	TRBJ1-2
TGTGCCAGCAGTAGACCCGGGACAGGGCATTCACCCCTCCACTTT	CASSRPGTGHSPLHF	.	TRBD1	TRBV25-1	TRBJ1-6
TGCGCCAGCAGCTTGGGGGGAGGGCCGGGCACAGATACGCAGTATTTT	CASSLGGGPGTDTQYF	many	TRBD2	TRBV5-1	TRBJ2-3
TGTGCCAGCAGCCACAGGAACTACGAGCAGTACTTC	CASSHRNYEQYF	.	.	TRBV6-5	TRBJ2-7
TGTGCCAGCAGCATCACAGCTAACACCGGGGAGCTGTTTTTT	CASSITANTGELFF	.	.	TRBV5-6	TRBJ2-2
TGTGCCAGCAGTCGACCGGACAGGGGGAACACTGAAGCTTTCTTT	CASSRPDRGNTEAFF	.	TRBD1	TRBV6-5	TRBJ1-1
TGTGCCAGCTCACATAGCGGGAGCAGCTCCTACAATGAGCAGTTCTTC	CASSHSGSSSYNEQFF	.	TRBD2	TRBV18	TRBJ2-1
TGTGCCAGCAGTCCGAGGACAGGAATTAGCAATCAGCCCCAGCATTTT	CASSPRTGISNQPQHF	.	TRBD1	TRBV27	TRBJ1-5
TGTGCCAGCACCCTCTTTTGGTCGAGCGGGAGTGGAGAGACCCAGTACTTC	CASTLFWSSGSGETQYF	.	TRBD2	TRBV2	TRBJ2-5
TGCGCCAGCAGCCAAGATAGCGCCGGGATCGGAACTGAAGCTTTCTTT	CASSQDSAGIGTEAFF	.	.	TRBV4-3	TRBJ1-1
TGCAGCGTTGCACCTTTTCGGCTAGCGGGACGGTACAATGAGCAGTTCTTC	CSVAPFRLAGRYNEQFF	.	TRBD2	TRBV29-1	TRBJ2-1
TGCAGCGTTGACCCCACTGGGTCGGGACAGCCCCAGCATTTT	CSVDPTGSGQPQHF	.	.	TRBV29-1	TRBJ1-5
TGTGCCAGCAGCAAGGGACTAGCGGGGGGGTTCTCCTACGAGCAGTACTTC	CASSKGLAGGFSYEQYF	.	TRBD2	TRBV5-4	TRBJ2-7
TGTGCCAGCAGCTTGGGCGGCCAAGAGACCCAGTACTTC	CASSLGGQETQYF	.	.	TRBV5-5	TRBJ2-5
TGCAGCGTCGGACAGGGAGGGTACGAGCAGTACTTC	CSVGQGGYEQYF	.	.	TRBV29-1	TRBJ2-7
TGTGCCAGCAGGTACTCCGGGACAGGGGGCCGTTACGAGCAGTACTTC	CASRYSGTGGRYEQYF	.	TRBD1	TRBV6-6	TRBJ2-7
TGTGCCAGCAGCCTTACTGAATCCTACGAGCAGTACTTC	CASSLTESYEQYF	.	.	TRBV7-6	TRBJ2-7
TGTGCCAGCAGGGGGGCAGGGTGGTCCAAAGCTTTCTTT	CASRGAGWSKAFF	few	.	TRBV28	TRBJ1-1
TGCGCCAGCAGTTCCCCTCCCCCCGACTATGGCTACACCTTC	CASSSPPPDYGYTF	few	.	TRBV23-1	TRBJ1-2
TGTGCCAGCAGCTTTCGGTCTAGCGGGACTTACAATGAGCAGTTCTTC	CASSFRSSGTYNEQFF	.	TRBD2	TRBV7-9	TRBJ2-1
TGCGCCAGCAGCCGGGCCGGCGTGCTAGCGGGAGGGACAGATACGCAGTATTTT	CASSRAGVLAGGTDTQYF	.	TRBD2	TRBV4-1	TRBJ2-3
TGTGCCAGCAGAAATGACAGGACCGTGCAGTTCTTC	CASRNDRTVQFF	.	.	TRBV7-9	TRBJ2-1
TGTGCCAGCAGACTAGCGGGAGGGTTCTACAATGAGCAGTTCTTC	CASRLAGGFYNEQFF	.	TRBD2	TRBV6-5	TRBJ2-1
TGTGCCAGCAGCACCATTGGCCCAACGGGCTACAATGAGCAGTTCTTC	CASSTIGPTGYNEQFF	few	.	TRBV5-6	TRBJ2-1
TGTGCCAGCAGCTTAGGGTCGGCGGAGGGAACTGAAGCTTTCTTT	CASSLGSAEGTEAFF	.	.	TRBV11-3	TRBJ1-1
TGTGCCTGGAGTGTATTTAGGGGACAGGGGAGTCGGGAGCAGTACTTC	CAWSVFRGQGSREQYF	.	TRBD1	TRBV30	TRBJ2-7
TGTGCCAGCAGCCCCAGGGCGGCTTTCGGCACTGAAGCTTTCTTT	CASSPRAAFGTEAFF	.	.	TRBV7-2	TRBJ1-1
TGTGCCAGCAGTTACTCGACTCCAGGGGCCGGGGAGCTGTTTTTT	CASSYSTPGAGELFF	.	.	TRBV6-5	TRBJ2-2
TGTGCCAGCTCATCCCAGACAGGGCGCACAGATACGCAGTATTTT	CASSSQTGRTDTQYF	.	TRBD1	TRBV18	TRBJ2-3
TGTGCCAGCAGTGCCGGACTAGCGGGAGGCCGAGCCGAGCAGTACTTC	CASSAGLAGGRAEQYF	.	TRBD2	TRBV27	TRBJ2-7
TGTGCCAGCAGTTACGACGGGACAGCTACCTACGAGCAGTACTTC	CASSYDGTATYEQYF	.	TRBD1	TRBV6-6	TRBJ2-7
TGCGCCAGCAGCCAAGCCCCCGGGGCGGGGGCGAACTATGGCTACACCTTC	CASSQAPGAGANYGYTF	.	.	TRBV4-3	TRBJ1-2
TGTGCCAGCAGGGAGAGACAGGGTATCACTGAAGCTTTCTTT	CASRERQGITEAFF	.	TRBD1	TRBV2	TRBJ1-1
TGTGCCAGCAGTAAACAGAGTCAGCCCCAGCATTTT	CASSKQSQPQHF	.	.	TRBV25-1	TRBJ1-5
TGTGCCAGCAGTTTACAGGGGCCCGGGGTCACTGAAGCTTTCTTT	CASSLQGPGVTEAFF	once	.	TRBV28	TRBJ1-1
TGTGCCAGCAGCTGGCGGGACAGCTACGAGCAGTACTTC	CASSWRDSYEQYF	few	.	TRBV7-9	TRBJ2-7
TGTGCCATCAGTCACAGGCTCCTAAACGAGCAGTACTTC	CAISHRLLNEQYF	few	.	TRBV10-3	TRBJ2-7
TGTGCCAGCAGACCCCATACAGGAAACACCATATATTTT	CASRPHTGNTIYF	.	.	TRBV6-5	TRBJ1-3
TGCGCCAGCAGGGGTGGGGGCAGTTCCGAGCAGTACTTC	CASRGGGSSEQYF	.	.	TRBV10-1	TRBJ2-7
TGTGCCAGCAGTGTAGGACTAGCGGGAGGGCCTGCCCAGTACTTC	CASSVGLAGGPAQYF	.	TRBD2	TRBV25-1	TRBJ2-5
TGTGCCAGCTCACCGACAGTGGGGGGAGGCTACACCTTC	CASSPTVGGGYTF	.	.	TRBV18	TRBJ1-2
TGCGCCAGCAGCTTCTCCGGGACAGGGCGGTCACCCCTCCACTTT	CASSFSGTGRSPLHF	.	TRBD1	TRBV5-1	TRBJ1-6
TGTGCCAGCAGCTTAGATCGACAAAGCTACGAGCAGTACTTC	CASSLDRQSYEQYF	.	.	TRBV11-2	TRBJ2-7
TGTGCCAGCAGCTTAGGGGATACTAGCGACCTCCTAGACTACGAGCAGTACTTC	CASSLGDTSDLLDYEQYF	.	TRBD2	TRBV11-2	TRBJ2-7
TGTGCCAGCAGCTTGCGGGGAGGGTATGTCGGCGAGCAGTACTTC	CASSLRGGYVGEQYF	once	TRBD2	TRBV5-8	TRBJ2-7
TGTGCCAGCAGCTCCGGGACAGGGTTCGAGCAGTACTTC	CASSSGTGFEQYF	.	TRBD1	TRBV7-2	TRBJ2-7
TGCGCCAGCAGCATGATCTCCGGGACAATCTACGAGCAGTACTTC	CASSMISGTIYEQYF	.	.	TRBV5-1	TRBJ2-7
TGTGCCAGCAGTTCCCCGACTAGCCCGCAAGAGACCCAGTACTTC	CASSSPTSPQETQYF	.	TRBD2	TRBV27	TRBJ2-5
TGTGCCAGCAGTTTACGACAGGGTTCTGAGACCCAGTACTTC	CASSLRQGSETQYF	.	TRBD1	TRBV28	TRBJ2-5
TGCAGTGTCGCGGAGGATCAGTACTTC	CSVAEDQYF	.	.	TRBV20-1	TRBJ2-7
TGTGCCAGCAGCATAGGACAGCGCTACGAGCAGTACTTC	CASSIGQRYEQYF	.	.	TRBV7-8	TRBJ2-7
TGTGCCAGCAGCTCTTACAGACAGGGGGGTGAAAAACTGTTTTTT	CASSSYRQGGEKLFF	few	TRBD1	TRBV5-8	TRBJ1-4
TGTGCCAGCAGCTTAGACGGGAATTCCTACGAGCAGTACTTC	CASSLDGNSYEQYF	.	.	TRBV7-2	TRBJ2-7
TGTGCCAGTAGTATGGGCAGAAGCACAGATACGCAGTATTTT	CASSMGRSTDTQYF	.	.	TRBV19	TRBJ2-3
TGTGCCAGCAGCCTGACAGGGTCACTAAAAAAACTGTTTTTT	CASSLTGSLKKLFF	.	TRBD1	TRBV28	TRBJ1-4